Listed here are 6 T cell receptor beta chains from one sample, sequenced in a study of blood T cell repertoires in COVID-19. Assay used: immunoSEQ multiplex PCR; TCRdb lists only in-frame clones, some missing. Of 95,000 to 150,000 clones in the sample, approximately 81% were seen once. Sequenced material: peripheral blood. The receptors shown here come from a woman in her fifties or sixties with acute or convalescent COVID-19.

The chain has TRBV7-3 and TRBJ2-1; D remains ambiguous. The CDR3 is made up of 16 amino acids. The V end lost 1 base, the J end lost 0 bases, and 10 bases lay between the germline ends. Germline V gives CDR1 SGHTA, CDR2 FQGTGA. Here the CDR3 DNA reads TGTGCCAGCAGCTTAAGAGCCGCGAGCTCCTACAATGAGCAGTTCTTC. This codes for CASSLRAASSYNEQFF. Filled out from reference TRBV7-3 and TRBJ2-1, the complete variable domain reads GAGVSQTPSNKVTEKGKYVELRCDPISGHTALYWYRQSLGQGPEFLIYFQGTGAADDSGLPNDRFFAVRPEGSVSTLKIQRTERGDSAVYLCASSLRAASSYNEQFFGPGTRLTVL.

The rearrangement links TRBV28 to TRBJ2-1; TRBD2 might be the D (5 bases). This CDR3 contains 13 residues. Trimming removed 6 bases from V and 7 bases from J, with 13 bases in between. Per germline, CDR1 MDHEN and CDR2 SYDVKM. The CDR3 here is CASRLGGLNEQFF. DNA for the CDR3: TGTGCCAGCAGGTTAGGAGGCCTGAATGAGCAGTTCTTC.

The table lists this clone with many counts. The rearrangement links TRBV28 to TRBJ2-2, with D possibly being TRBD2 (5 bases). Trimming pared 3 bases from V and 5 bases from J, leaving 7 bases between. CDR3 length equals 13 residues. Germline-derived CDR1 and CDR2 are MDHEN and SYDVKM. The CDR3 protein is CASSFPGTGELFF. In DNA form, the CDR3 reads TGTGCCAGCAGTTTTCCGGGGACCGGGGAGCTGTTTTTT.

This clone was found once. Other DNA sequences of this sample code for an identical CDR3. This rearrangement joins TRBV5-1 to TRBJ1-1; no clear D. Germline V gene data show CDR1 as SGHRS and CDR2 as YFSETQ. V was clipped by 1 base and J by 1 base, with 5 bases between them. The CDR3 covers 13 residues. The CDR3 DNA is TGCGCCAGCAGCTTGAATAGGAACACTGAAGCTTTCTTT. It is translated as CASSLNRNTEAFF.

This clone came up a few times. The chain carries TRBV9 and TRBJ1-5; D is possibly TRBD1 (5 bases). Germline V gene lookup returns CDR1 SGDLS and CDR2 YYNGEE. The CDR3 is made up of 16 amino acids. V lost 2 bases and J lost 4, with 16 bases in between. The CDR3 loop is CASSVGIGDANQPQHF. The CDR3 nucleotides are TGTGCCAGCAGCGTTGGTATAGGGGATGCAAATCAGCCCCAGCATTTT.

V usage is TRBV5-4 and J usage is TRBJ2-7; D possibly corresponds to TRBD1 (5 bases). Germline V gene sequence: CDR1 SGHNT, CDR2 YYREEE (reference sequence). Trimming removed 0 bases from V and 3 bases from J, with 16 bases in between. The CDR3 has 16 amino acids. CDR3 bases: TGTGCCAGCAGCTTGGGAGGATGGGGCCAGAACTACGAGCAGTACTTC. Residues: CASSLGGWGQNYEQYF. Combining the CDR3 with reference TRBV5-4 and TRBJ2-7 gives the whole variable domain ETGVTQSPTHLIKTRGQQVTLRCSSQSGHNTVSWYQQALGQGPQFIFQYYREEENGRGNFPPRFSGLQFPNYSSELNVNALELDDSALYLCASSLGGWGQNYEQYFGPGTRLTVT.